This T cell receptor beta chain was documented in a study of control samples from healthy donors and cancer patients. Trimming took 0 bases from V and 5 from J, leaving 9 bases between them. CDR3 length: 15 residues. The germline CDR1 and CDR2 sequences are SGDLS and YYNGEE. Some clones are missing from TCRdb's copy, which holds only in-frame ones; the method was immunoSEQ multiplex PCR. The sample records about 120,000 clones, more than 75% being singletons. This clonotype was obtained from an older woman in good health. V and J are TRBV9 and TRBJ1-6, with D hard to call. Input material: blood. The CDR3 region has the DNA TGTGCCAGCAGCGTAGGAGACCGAGATAATTCACCCCTCCACTTT. This codes for CASSVGDRDNSPLHF.